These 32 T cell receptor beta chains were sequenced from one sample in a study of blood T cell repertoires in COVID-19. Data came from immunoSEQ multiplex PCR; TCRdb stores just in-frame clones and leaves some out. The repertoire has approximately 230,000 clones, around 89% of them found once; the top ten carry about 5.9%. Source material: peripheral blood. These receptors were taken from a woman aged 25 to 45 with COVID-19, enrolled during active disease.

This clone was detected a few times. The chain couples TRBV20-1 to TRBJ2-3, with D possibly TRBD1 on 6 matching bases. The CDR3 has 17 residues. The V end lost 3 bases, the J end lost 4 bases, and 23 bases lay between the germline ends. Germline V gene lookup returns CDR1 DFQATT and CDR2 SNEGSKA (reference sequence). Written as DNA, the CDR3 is TGCAGTGCTAGTGGGGGAACCCCCGACAGGATAGCAGATACGCAGTATTTT. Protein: CSASGGTPDRIADTQYF.

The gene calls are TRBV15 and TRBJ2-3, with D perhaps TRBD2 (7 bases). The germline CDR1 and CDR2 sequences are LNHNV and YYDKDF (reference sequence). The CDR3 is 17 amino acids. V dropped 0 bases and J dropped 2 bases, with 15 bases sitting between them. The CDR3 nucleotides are TGTGCCACCAGCAGAGAAAGGGGGGGGGTTTCCACAGATACGCAGTATTTT. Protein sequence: CATSRERGGVSTDTQYF.

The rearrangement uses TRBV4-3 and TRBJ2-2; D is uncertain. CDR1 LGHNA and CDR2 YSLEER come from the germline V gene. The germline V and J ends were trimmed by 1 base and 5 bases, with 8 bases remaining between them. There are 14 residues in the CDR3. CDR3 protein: CASSQVAGTGELFF. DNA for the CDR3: TGCGCCAGCAGCCAAGTGGCAGGTACCGGGGAGCTGTTTTTT.

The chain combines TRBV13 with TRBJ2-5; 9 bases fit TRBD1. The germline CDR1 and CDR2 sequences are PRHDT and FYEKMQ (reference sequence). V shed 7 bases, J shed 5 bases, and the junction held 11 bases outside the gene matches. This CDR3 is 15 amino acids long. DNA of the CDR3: TGTGCCAGCAACTCCCGGACAGGGGAGTCGGAGACCCAGTACTTC. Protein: CASNSRTGESETQYF.

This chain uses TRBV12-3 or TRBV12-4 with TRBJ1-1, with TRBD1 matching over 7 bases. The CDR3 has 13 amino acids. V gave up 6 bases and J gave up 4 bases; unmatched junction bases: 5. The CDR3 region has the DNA TGTGCCAGCAGAAGTACAGGGGTCACTGAAGCTTTCTTT. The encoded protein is CASRSTGVTEAFF.

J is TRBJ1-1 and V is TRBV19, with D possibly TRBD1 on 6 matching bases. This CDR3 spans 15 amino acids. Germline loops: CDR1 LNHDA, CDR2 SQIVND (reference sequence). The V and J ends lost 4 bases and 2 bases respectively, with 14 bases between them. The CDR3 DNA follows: TGTGCCAGTAGTACACGGACTGGGGGCAACACTGAAGCTTTCTTT. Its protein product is CASSTRTGGNTEAFF.

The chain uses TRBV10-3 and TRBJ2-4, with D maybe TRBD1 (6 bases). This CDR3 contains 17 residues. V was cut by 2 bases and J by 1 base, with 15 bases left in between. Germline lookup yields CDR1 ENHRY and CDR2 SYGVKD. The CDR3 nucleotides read TGTGCCATCAGTGAGGGGGGAATACAGGGTGCCAAAAACATTCAGTACTTC. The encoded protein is CAISEGGIQGAKNIQYF.

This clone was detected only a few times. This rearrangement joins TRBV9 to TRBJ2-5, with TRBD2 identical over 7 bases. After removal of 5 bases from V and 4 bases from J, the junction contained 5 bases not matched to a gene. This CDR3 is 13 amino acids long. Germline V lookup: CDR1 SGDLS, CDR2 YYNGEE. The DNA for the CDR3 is TGTGCCAGCAGTGGGGGGGTACCAGAGACCCAGTACTTC. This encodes CASSGGVPETQYF.

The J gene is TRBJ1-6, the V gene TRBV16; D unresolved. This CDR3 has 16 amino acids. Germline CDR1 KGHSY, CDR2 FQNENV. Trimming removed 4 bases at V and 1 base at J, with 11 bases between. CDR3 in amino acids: CASSRAPKSYNSPLHF. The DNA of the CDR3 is TGTGCCAGCAGCCGAGCACCGAAGTCCTATAATTCACCCCTCCACTTT.

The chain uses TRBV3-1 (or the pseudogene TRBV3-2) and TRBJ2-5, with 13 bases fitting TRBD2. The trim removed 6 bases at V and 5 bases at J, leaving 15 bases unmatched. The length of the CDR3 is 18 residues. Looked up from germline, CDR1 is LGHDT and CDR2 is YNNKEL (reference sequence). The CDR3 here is CASSQNGLAGDLWETQYF. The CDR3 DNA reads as TGTGCCAGCAGTCAAAATGGACTAGCGGGGGATCTGTGGGAGACCCAGTACTTC.

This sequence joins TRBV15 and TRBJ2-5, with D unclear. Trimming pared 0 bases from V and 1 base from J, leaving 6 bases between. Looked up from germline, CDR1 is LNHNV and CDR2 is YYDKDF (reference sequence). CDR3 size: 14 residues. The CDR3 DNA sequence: TGTGCCACCAGCAGAGATCGACTCCAAGAGACCCAGTACTTC. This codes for CATSRDRLQETQYF.

The CDR3 DNA sequence: TGTGCCAGCAGCAGCAGGGGGTACAATCAGCCCCAGCATTTT. Protein product: CASSSRGYNQPQHF. The rearrangement links TRBV6-2 or TRBV6-3 to TRBJ1-5; TRBD1 agrees at 7 bases. The V segment lost 6 bases and the J segment 3 bases; nucleotides outside the gene matches: 5. In germline, CDR1 is MNHEY, CDR2 SVGEGT. The CDR3 runs to 14 residues.

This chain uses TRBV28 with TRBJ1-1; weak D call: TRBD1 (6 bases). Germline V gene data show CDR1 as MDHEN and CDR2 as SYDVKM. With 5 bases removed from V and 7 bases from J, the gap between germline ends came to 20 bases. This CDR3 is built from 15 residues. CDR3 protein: CASSLRIDRYLEAFF. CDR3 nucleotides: TGTGCCAGCAGTCTCCGAATCGACAGGTATCTTGAAGCTTTCTTT. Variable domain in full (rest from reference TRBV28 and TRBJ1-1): DVKVTQSSRYLVKRTGEKVFLECVQDMDHENMFWYRQDPGLGLRLIYFSYDVKMKEKGDIPEGYSVSREKKERFSLILESASTNQTSMYLCASSLRIDRYLEAFFGQGTRLTVV.

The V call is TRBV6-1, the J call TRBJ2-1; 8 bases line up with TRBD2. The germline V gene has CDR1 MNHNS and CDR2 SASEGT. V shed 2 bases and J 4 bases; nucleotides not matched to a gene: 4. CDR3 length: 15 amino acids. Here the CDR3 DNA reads TGTGCCAGCAGTGAATTGGTAGCGGGGTACAATGAGCAGTTCTTC. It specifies CASSELVAGYNEQFF.

The CDR3 DNA sequence: TGCGCCAGCAGCCAAGATGGCTTTTACTCCTACGAGCAGTACTTC. Protein: CASSQDGFYSYEQYF. This rearrangement joins TRBV4-3 to TRBJ2-7; no definite D call. The CDR3 spans 15 residues. CDR1 LGHNA and CDR2 YSLEER come from the germline V gene. V was clipped by 0 bases and J by 0 bases, with 9 bases between them.

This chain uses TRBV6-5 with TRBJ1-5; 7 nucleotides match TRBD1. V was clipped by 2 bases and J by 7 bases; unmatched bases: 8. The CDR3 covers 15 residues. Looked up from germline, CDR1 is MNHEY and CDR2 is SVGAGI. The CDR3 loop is CASSYGQAGRQPQHF. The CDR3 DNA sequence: TGTGCCAGCAGTTACGGACAGGCCGGTAGGCAGCCCCAGCATTTT.

This chain's CDR3 is CASRDRGNEQFF. The CDR3, as DNA: TGTGCCAGTCGGGACAGGGGGAATGAGCAGTTCTTC. This chain links TRBV19 with TRBJ2-1; TRBD1 aligns across 11 bases. This CDR3 spans 12 amino acids. Trimming cost V 8 bases and J 7 bases; bases outside gene matches: 1. Germline CDR1 LNHDA, CDR2 SQIVND (reference sequence).

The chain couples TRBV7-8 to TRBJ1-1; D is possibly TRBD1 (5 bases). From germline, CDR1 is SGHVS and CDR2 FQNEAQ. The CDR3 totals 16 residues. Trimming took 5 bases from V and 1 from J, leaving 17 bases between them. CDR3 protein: CASSPLWGRANTEAFF. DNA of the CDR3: TGTGCCAGCAGCCCCTTATGGGGCAGAGCGAACACTGAAGCTTTCTTT.

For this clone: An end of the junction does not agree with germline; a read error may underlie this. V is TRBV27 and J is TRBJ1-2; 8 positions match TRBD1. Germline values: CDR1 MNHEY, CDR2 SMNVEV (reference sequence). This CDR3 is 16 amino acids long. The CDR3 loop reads CASSFHRGASNYGYTF. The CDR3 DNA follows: TGTGCCAGTAGTTTTCACAGGGGGGCGTCTAACTATGGCTACACCTTC.

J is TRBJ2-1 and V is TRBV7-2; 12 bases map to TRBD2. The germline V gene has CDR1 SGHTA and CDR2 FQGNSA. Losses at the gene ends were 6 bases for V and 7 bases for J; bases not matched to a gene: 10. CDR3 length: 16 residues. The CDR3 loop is CASSRLAGVGSNEQFF. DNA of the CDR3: TGTGCCAGCAGTCGACTAGCGGGAGTGGGGTCGAATGAGCAGTTCTTC. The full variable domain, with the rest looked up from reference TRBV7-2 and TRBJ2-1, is GAGVSQSPSNKVTEKGKDVELRCDPISGHTALYWYRQSLGQGLEFLIYFQGNSAPDKSGLPSDRFSAERTGGSVSTLTIQRTQQEDSAVYLCASSRLAGVGSNEQFFGPGTRLTVL.

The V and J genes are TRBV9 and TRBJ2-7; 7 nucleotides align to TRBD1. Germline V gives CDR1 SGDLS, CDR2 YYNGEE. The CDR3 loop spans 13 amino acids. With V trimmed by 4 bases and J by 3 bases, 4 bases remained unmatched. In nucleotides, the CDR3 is TGTGCCAGCAGCTATGGACAGGTCTACGAGCAGTACTTC. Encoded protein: CASSYGQVYEQYF.

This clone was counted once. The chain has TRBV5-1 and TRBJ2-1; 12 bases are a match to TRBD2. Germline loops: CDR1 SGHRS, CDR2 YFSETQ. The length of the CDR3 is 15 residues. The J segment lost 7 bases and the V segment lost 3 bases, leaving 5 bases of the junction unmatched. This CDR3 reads CASSWTSGMANEQFF. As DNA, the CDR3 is TGCGCCAGCAGCTGGACTAGCGGGATGGCGAATGAGCAGTTCTTC.

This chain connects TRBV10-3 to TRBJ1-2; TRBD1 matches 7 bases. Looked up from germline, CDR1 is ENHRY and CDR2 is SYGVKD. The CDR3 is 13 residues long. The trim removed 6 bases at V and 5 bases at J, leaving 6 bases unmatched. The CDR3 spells CAIRRQGYYGYTF. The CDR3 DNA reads TGTGCCATCAGAAGACAGGGCTATTATGGCTACACCTTC.

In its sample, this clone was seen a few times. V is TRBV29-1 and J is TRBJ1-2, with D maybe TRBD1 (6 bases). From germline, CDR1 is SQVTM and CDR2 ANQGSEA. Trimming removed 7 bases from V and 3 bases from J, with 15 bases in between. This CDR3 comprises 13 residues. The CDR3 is CSDRGGFDYGYTF. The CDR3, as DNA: TGCAGCGATCGAGGGGGATTTGACTATGGCTACACCTTC.

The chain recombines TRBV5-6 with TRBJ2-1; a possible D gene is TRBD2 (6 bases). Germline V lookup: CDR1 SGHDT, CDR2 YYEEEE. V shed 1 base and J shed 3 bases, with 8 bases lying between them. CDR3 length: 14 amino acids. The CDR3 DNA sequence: TGTGCCAGCAGCTTGTGGAGGGTCTACAATGAGCAGTTCTTC. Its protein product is CASSLWRVYNEQFF.

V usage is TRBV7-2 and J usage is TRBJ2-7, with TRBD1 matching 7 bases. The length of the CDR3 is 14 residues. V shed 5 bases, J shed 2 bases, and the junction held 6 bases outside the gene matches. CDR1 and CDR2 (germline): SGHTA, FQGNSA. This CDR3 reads CASSPPGQAYEQYF. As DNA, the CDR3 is TGTGCCAGCAGCCCACCCGGACAGGCCTACGAGCAGTACTTC. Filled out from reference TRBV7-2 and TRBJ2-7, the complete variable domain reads GAGVSQSPSNKVTEKGKDVELRCDPISGHTALYWYRQSLGQGLEFLIYFQGNSAPDKSGLPSDRFSAERTGGSVSTLTIQRTQQEDSAVYLCASSPPGQAYEQYFGPGTRLTVT.

The CDR3 DNA reads TGTGCCAGCAGCGGGACAGGGGGACGGTTCTTC. Translation gives CASSGTGGRFF. The chain links TRBV2 to TRBJ2-1; 11 bases are shared with TRBD1. The V gene's germline CDR1 is SNHLY and CDR2 FYNNEI. With 6 bases clipped from V and 15 bases from J, the junction kept 4 bases outside the gene matches. The CDR3 has 11 residues.

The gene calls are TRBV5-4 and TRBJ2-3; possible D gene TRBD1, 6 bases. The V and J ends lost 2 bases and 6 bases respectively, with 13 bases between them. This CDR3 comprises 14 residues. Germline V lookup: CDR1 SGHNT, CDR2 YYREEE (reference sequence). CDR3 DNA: TGTGCCAGCAGCTTCACAGGGCTCCTGGATACGCAGTATTTT. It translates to CASSFTGLLDTQYF.

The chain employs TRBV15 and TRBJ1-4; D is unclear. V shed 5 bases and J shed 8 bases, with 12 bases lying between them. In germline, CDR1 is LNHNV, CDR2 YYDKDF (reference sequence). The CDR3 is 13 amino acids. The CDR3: CATSSNQREKLFF. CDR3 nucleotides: TGTGCCACCAGCTCAAATCAGAGGGAAAAACTGTTTTTT.

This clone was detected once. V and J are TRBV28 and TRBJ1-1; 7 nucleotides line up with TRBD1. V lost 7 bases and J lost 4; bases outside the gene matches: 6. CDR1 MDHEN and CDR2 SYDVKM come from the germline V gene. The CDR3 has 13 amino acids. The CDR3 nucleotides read TGTGCCAGCATCAAGGCAGGGGGCACTGAAGCTTTCTTT. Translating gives CASIKAGGTEAFF. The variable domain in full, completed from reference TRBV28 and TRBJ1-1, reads DVKVTQSSRYLVKRTGEKVFLECVQDMDHENMFWYRQDPGLGLRLIYFSYDVKMKEKGDIPEGYSVSREKKERFSLILESASTNQTSMYLCASIKAGGTEAFFGQGTRLTVV.

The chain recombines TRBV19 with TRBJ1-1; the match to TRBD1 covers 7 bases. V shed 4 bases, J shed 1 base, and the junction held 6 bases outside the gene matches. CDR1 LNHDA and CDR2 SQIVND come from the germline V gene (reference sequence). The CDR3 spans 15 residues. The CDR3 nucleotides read TGTGCCAGTAGTAGTCCCCGGGACAGGAACACTGAAGCTTTCTTT. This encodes CASSSPRDRNTEAFF.

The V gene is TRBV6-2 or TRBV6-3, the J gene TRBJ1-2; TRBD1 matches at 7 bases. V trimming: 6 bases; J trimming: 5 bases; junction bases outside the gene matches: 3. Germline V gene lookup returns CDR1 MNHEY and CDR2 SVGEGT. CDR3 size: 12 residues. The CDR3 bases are TGTGCCAGCAGCGGGACAGTTTATGGCTACACCTTC. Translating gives CASSGTVYGYTF.